The rows below give T cell receptor beta chains drawn from one sample of a study of blood T cells in healthy people across ages. TCRdb fed the 5' RACE reads into MiXCR, producing one record per CDR3 protein. The sample lists 780,000 or so distinct CDR3 sequences; roughly 53% were seen once. The sample consisted of blood. The receptors originated from a man at least 80 years old in good health. Each CDR3 is given with its conserved first and last residue. Fields, in order: J gene, V gene, D gene, clone size, CDR3 DNA, CDR3 protein. The D gene is left open where the match is weak. Not every row has a clone size; where given, it reads once, few, many or a size class.

>TRBJ2-7|TRBV11-2|.|.
TGTGCCAGCAGCCATCGAAGGATTGGCCAGTACTTC
CASSHRRIGQYF
>TRBJ2-1|TRBV3-1|TRBD2|.
TGTGCCAGCAGCCAAACTAGCGGGAGCTTTCGGTTCTTC
CASSQTSGSFRFF
>TRBJ1-1|TRBV12-3/TRBV12-4|.|.
TGTGCCAGCAGTTTTAACGGTGGGGACACTGAAGCTTTCTTT
CASSFNGGDTEAFF
>TRBJ2-5|TRBV4-1|.|.
TGCGCCAGCAGCCAAGATTCGCCAGGCAGCGAGACCCAGTACTTC
CASSQDSPGSETQYF
>TRBJ2-1|TRBV6-6|TRBD1|.
TGTGCCAGCAGTTACGGCGGACAGGGGGCCGATGAGCAGTTCTTC
CASSYGGQGADEQFF
>TRBJ2-3|TRBV5-5|.|.
TGTGCCAGCAGCCTAGTTAATGGGTGGCACAGATACGCGTATTTT
CASSLVNGWHRYAYF
>TRBJ2-3|TRBV7-9|.|many
TGTGCCAGCAGCTCCACGCGGGGACGCGAACGATACGCGTATTTT
CASSSTRGRERYAYF
>TRBJ2-3|TRBV20-1|.|.
TGCAGTGCTAGGGTGGGGGCCAGCACAGATACGCAGTATTTT
CSARVGASTDTQYF
>TRBJ2-5|TRBV3-1|.|few
TGTGCCAGCAGCCCCAGGGAGGGACAGGTGAAGACCCAGTACTTC
CASSPREGQVKTQYF
>TRBJ1-5|TRBV19|.|.
TGTGCCAGTAGTACCGGGCCGTATCAGCCCCAGCATTTT
CASSTGPYQPQHF
>TRBJ1-2|TRBV4-1|.|.
TGCGCCAGCACCCAAGATTCGTCGGGCACCCTCTATGGCTACACCTTC
CASTQDSSGTLYGYTF
>TRBJ1-6|TRBV7-2|.|few
TGTGCCAGCTTAGGGAGTCCAAGCGGCTATAATTCACCCCTCCACTTT
CASLGSPSGYNSPLHF
>TRBJ1-6|TRBV28|.|.
TGTGCCAGCAGGGGACTGGGAGGGAGCTATAATTCACCCCTCCACTTT
CASRGLGGSYNSPLHF
>TRBJ2-7|TRBV27|TRBD2|.
TGTGCCAGCAGCTGGAGCGGGAGCGGAACCTACGAGCAGTACTTC
CASSWSGSGTYEQYF
>TRBJ1-4|TRBV25-1|.|.
TGTGCCAGCAGTGGGACGGACCGCCCTAATGAAAAACTGTTTTTT
CASSGTDRPNEKLFF
>TRBJ2-4|TRBV4-1|TRBD1|few
TGCGCCAGCAGCCCCGAAGTACAGGGGGGTTACAAAAACATTCAGTACTTC
CASSPEVQGGYKNIQYF
>TRBJ1-1|TRBV29-1|.|.
TGCAGCGTTCCCAGCCACACTGAAGCTTTCTTT
CSVPSHTEAFF
>TRBJ2-4|TRBV20-1|.|.
TGCAGTGCTAGACTGGTGAACATTCAGTACTTC
CSARLVNIQYF
>TRBJ1-2|TRBV28|TRBD1|.
TGTGCCAGCAGTTTGGCCTCACAGGGGGCGCGGGAGAATGGCTACACCTTC
CASSLASQGARENGYTF
>TRBJ1-2|TRBV9|.|.
TGTGCCGGCAGCCCTGCTCAGGTCTATGGCTACACCTTC
CAGSPAQVYGYTF
>TRBJ2-3|TRBV25-1|.|.
TGTGCCAGCAGTGAACATCGGGGCACCACAGATACGCAGTATTTT
CASSEHRGTTDTQYF
>TRBJ2-4|TRBV7-8|.|.
TGTGCCAGCAGCTTAGATCCAGGGCAGAACATTCAGTACTTC
CASSLDPGQNIQYF
>TRBJ2-7|TRBV29-1|.|.
TGCAGCGTTGCGGAGTTATCCAGTTACGAGCAGTACTTC
CSVAELSSYEQYF
>TRBJ1-4|TRBV28|.|.
TGTGCCAGCAGCCCTTGGACAGTACCTAATGAAAAACTGTTTTTT
CASSPWTVPNEKLFF
>TRBJ2-7|TRBV10-3|TRBD1|.
TGTGCCACCGGGACAGAAAGAGATTCTAACGAGCAGTACTTC
CATGTERDSNEQYF
>TRBJ2-5|TRBV18|.|.
TGTGCCAGCTCACCACGACAGATCCAAGAGACCCAGTACTTC
CASSPRQIQETQYF
>TRBJ1-2|TRBV3-1|.|once
TGTGCCAGCAGCCAAAGGGTCTATGGCTACACCTTC
CASSQRVYGYTF
>TRBJ2-3|TRBV5-4|.|.
TGTGCCAGCAGCTCTCAGGGTATCGAGCACAGATACGCGTATTTT
CASSSQGIEHRYAYF
>TRBJ2-7|TRBV29-1|.|few
TGCAGCGTCAGCCAATCTTACGAGCAGTACTTC
CSVSQSYEQYF
>TRBJ1-5|TRBV7-2|.|few
TGTGCCAGCAGCTTAGGCGGGGGTGCGGACAAGCATTTT
CASSLGGGADKHF
>TRBJ2-7|TRBV7-9|.|few
TGTGCCAGCAGCTTAGTTGTCGGGGCGTACGAGCAGTACTTC
CASSLVVGAYEQYF
>TRBJ1-2|TRBV20-1|.|few
TGCAGTGCTAGAGATCACCAGGGACCCTATGGCTACACCTTC
CSARDHQGPYGYTF
>TRBJ2-5|TRBV5-1|TRBD2|.
TGCGCCAGCAGCACCCACGGACTAGCGGTTGGAGAGACCCAGTACTTC
CASSTHGLAVGETQYF